The present T cell receptor (beta chain) was sequenced within a study of T cell responses to AZD1222 COVID-19 vaccine. The assay was immunoSEQ multiplex PCR, and TCRdb's table has in-frame clones only and misses some. Seen here are approximately 71,000 clones, 65% to 80% observed once, and the top ten hold around 10%. Study-wide points: When two AZD1222 doses had been given, Spike-specific TCR breadth and depth rose. Clonal diversity was possibly underestimated; the donors were predominantly white British and more often female.

The CDR3 spans 15 residues. CDR1 is GTSNPN, CDR2 SVGIG, per germline (reference sequence). Trimming took 1 base from V and 4 from J; bases not matched to a gene: 2. This clone was seen a handful of times. Its matching antigen is unknown. The TCR comes from an adult in good health. The chain couples TRBV30 to TRBJ2-1; 12 bases agree with TRBD2. Sequencing used peripheral blood, obtained on day 0 of AZD1222 vaccination. CDR3 nucleotides: TGTGCCTGGAGTGGGACTAGCGGGACGTACAATGAGCAGTTCTTC. Encoded protein: CAWSGTSGTYNEQFF.